This TCR beta chain was captured by sequencing in a study of T cells after posttransplantation cyclophosphamide. This clone qualifies as medium-sized. The data were produced by immunoSEQ multiplex PCR, yet TCRdb's version contains in-frame clones alone and is incomplete. The table has roughly 18,000 clones, over 80% seen once; the top ten hold over 8%. CDR3 length equals 15 residues. V gave up 5 bases and J gave up 2 bases, with 16 bases separating them. Germline-derived CDR1 and CDR2 are MDHEN and SYDVKM. The chain has TRBV28 and TRBJ2-7; perhaps TRBD2 as D (5 bases). This receptor was obtained from a man aged 30 to 45 in good health and a related stem cell transplant donor. Sequencing used memory CD4+ T cells sorted from blood. CDR3 loop: CASSTPTGSAYEQYF. CDR3 coding DNA: TGTGCCAGCAGTACCCCGACGGGGTCCGCCTACGAGCAGTACTTC.